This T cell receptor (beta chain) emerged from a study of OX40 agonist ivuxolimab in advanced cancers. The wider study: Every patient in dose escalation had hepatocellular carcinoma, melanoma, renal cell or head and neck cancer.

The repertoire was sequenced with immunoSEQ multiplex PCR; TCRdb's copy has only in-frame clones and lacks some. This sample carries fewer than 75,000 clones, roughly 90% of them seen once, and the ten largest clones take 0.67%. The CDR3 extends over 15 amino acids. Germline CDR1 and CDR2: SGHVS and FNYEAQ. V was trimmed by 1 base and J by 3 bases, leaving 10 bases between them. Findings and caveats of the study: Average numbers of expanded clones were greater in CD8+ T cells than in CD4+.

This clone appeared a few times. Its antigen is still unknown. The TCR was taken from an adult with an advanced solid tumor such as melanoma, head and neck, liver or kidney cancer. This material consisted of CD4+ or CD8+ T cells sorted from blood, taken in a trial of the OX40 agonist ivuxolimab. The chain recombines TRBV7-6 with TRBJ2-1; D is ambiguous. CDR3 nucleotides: TGTGCCAGCAGCTTAGTAGGCTCGAACTACAATGAGCAGTTCTTC. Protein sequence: CASSLVGSNYNEQFF.